These 27 T cell receptor beta chains were sequenced from one sample in a study of blood T cell repertoires in COVID-19. TCRdb's table, derived via immunoSEQ multiplex PCR, lists solely in-frame clones and lacks some. The table has about 350,000 clones, approximately 89% seen once. Sequencing was carried out using peripheral blood. These receptors were collected from a woman in her fifties or sixties with COVID-19, enrolled during active disease.

The V call is TRBV7-8, the J call TRBJ2-2; 7 bases line up with TRBD2. V trimming: 4 bases; J trimming: 4 bases; junction bases outside the gene matches: 6. This CDR3 contains 15 residues. The V gene's germline CDR1 is SGHVS and CDR2 FQNEAQ. CDR3 protein: CASSWEGLGTGELFF. CDR3 DNA sequence: TGTGCCAGCAGCTGGGAGGGGCTAGGCACCGGGGAGCTGTTTTTT.

In nucleotides, the CDR3 is TGTGCCAGCAGCATACCCCGTCGACAGGAGAGGCATGGCTACACCTTC. This translates into CASSIPRRQERHGYTF. The V gene is TRBV6-6, the J gene TRBJ1-2; maybe TRBD1 (6 bases). Trimming left V 6 bases short and J 6 bases short, with 23 bases between. This CDR3 comprises 16 residues. Germline V gene data show CDR1 as MNHNY and CDR2 as SVGAGI (reference sequence).

The chain employs TRBV4-2 and TRBJ2-6, with 10 nucleotides matching TRBD2. Germline V gene data show CDR1 as LGHNA and CDR2 as YNFKEQ. The CDR3 length is 16 residues. The J segment lost 0 bases and the V segment lost 11 bases, leaving 7 bases of the junction unmatched. CDR3 sequence reads: CAAQRGGSSGANVLTF. CDR3 sequence (DNA): TGTGCCGCCCAGCGGGGGGGCTCCTCTGGGGCCAACGTCCTGACTTTC.

The rearrangement joins TRBV5-1 to TRBJ2-1, with 11 bases lining up with TRBD2. The V and J ends lost 4 bases and 7 bases, in that order; junction bases with no gene match: 4. The germline gives CDR1 SGHRS, CDR2 YFSETQ. The CDR3 is 14 residues long. This chain's CDR3 is CASSLGTSGNEQFF. CDR3 nucleotides: TGCGCCAGCAGCCTCGGGACTAGCGGAAATGAGCAGTTCTTC.

The chain combines TRBV29-1 with TRBJ2-1; maybe TRBD1 (6 bases). Germline loops: CDR1 SQVTM, CDR2 ANQGSEA. This CDR3 spans 14 amino acids. Trimming took 3 bases from V and 0 from J, leaving 9 bases between them. CDR3 in DNA: TGCAGCGTTGAGACAGGAGACTCCTACAATGAGCAGTTCTTC. Residues: CSVETGDSYNEQFF.

This chain connects TRBV2 to TRBJ1-3; D uncertain. The CDR3 loop spans 11 amino acids. Per germline, CDR1 SNHLY and CDR2 FYNNEI. Deletions cut 8 bases from V and 6 bases from J, with 8 bases between. The CDR3 here is CASHWANTIYF. For the CDR3, the DNA is TGTGCCAGCCATTGGGCAAACACCATATATTTT.

This chain connects TRBV19 to TRBJ1-3, with D hard to call. Per germline, CDR1 LNHDA and CDR2 SQIVND (reference sequence). The V gene lost 3 bases and the J gene lost 2 bases, with 11 bases spanning the gap. The CDR3 consists of 15 residues. In DNA, the CDR3 is TGTGCCAGTAGTATTCAAGGAGGACCTGGAAACACCATATATTTT. It encodes CASSIQGGPGNTIYF.

The V call is TRBV11-3, the J call TRBJ2-1, with D possibly being TRBD2 (5 bases). CDR3 size: 15 residues. From germline, CDR1 is SGHNT and CDR2 YENEEA. V was pared by 4 bases and J by 3 bases, with 13 bases between. CDR3 residues: CASSSSRGIYNEQFF. CDR3 nucleotide sequence: TGTGCCAGCAGCTCCTCCCGAGGGATCTACAATGAGCAGTTCTTC.

The chain recombines TRBV5-1 with TRBJ1-5, with D possibly matching TRBD1 (6 bases). The CDR3 consists of 15 residues. The germline CDR1 and CDR2 sequences are SGHRS and YFSETQ. The V and J ends lost 4 bases and 3 bases respectively, with 14 bases between them. Here the CDR3 reads CASSKSPGDNQPQHF. The CDR3 bases are TGCGCCAGCAGCAAGAGCCCAGGGGACAATCAGCCCCAGCATTTT.

The gene calls are TRBV7-2 and TRBJ2-2; 9 bases match TRBD1. This CDR3 is built from 14 residues. The V segment lost 7 bases and the J segment 7 bases; nucleotides outside the gene matches: 7. The germline V gene encodes CDR1 SGHTA and CDR2 FQGNSA. DNA for the CDR3: TGTGCCAGCAATTACAGGGGGCAAGACGGGGAGCTGTTTTTT. This gives the protein CASNYRGQDGELFF.

The CDR3 bases are TGTGCCAGCAGTTCCGGGACTCACCGCGGCACAGATACGCAGTATTTT. It translates to CASSSGTHRGTDTQYF. The V call is TRBV28, the J call TRBJ2-3; tentative D call: TRBD2 (6 bases). Germline lookup yields CDR1 MDHEN and CDR2 SYDVKM. This CDR3 is 16 amino acids long. V was pared by 4 bases and J by 1 base, with 15 bases between.

The genes are TRBV7-3 and TRBJ1-6; D may be TRBD1 (5 bases). Trimming pared 2 bases from V and 0 bases from J, leaving 11 bases between. CDR3 length: 17 amino acids. Looked up from germline, CDR1 is SGHTA and CDR2 is FQGTGA. The CDR3 bases are TGTGCCAGCAGCTTAGCGGGGCCTAGCTCCTATAATTCACCCCTCCACTTT. This encodes CASSLAGPSSYNSPLHF.

J is TRBJ1-4 and V is TRBV28, with D possibly TRBD1 on 5 matching bases. Germline-derived CDR1 and CDR2 are MDHEN and SYDVKM. This CDR3 region has 14 residues. V was trimmed by 3 bases and J by 6 bases, leaving 11 bases between them. CDR3 in DNA: TGTGCCAGCAGTTTCGGGGGAGCTGATGAAAAACTGTTTTTT. As protein: CASSFGGADEKLFF. The full variable domain, in which reference TRBV28 and TRBJ1-4 provide the parts outside the CDR3, is DVKVTQSSRYLVKRTGEKVFLECVQDMDHENMFWYRQDPGLGLRLIYFSYDVKMKEKGDIPEGYSVSREKKERFSLILESASTNQTSMYLCASSFGGADEKLFFGSGTQLSVL.

The chain uses TRBV5-6 and TRBJ2-7; TRBD2 matches at 8 bases. V was pared by 1 base and J by 4 bases, with 7 bases of the junction left unmatched. CDR3 length: 15 amino acids. In germline, CDR1 is SGHDT, CDR2 YYEEEE. Here the CDR3 DNA reads TGTGCCAGCAGCTTGTCTCCCGGGGGGGTTTACGAGCAGTACTTC. Translated, it gives CASSLSPGGVYEQYF.

About this clone: This sample also contains other DNA sequences that code for the same CDR3. V usage is TRBV20-1 and J usage is TRBJ1-1, with D possibly being TRBD1 (6 bases). V was pared by 3 bases and J by 2 bases, with 13 bases between. CDR1 and CDR2 from the germline V gene are DFQATT and SNEGSKA (reference sequence). The CDR3 has 14 amino acids. The CDR3 coding sequence is TGCAGTGCTAGTGGGGGCAGGGGCAACACTGAAGCTTTCTTT. Translated: CSASGGRGNTEAFF.

This chain joins TRBV5-1 and TRBJ1-1, with D maybe TRBD1 (5 bases). Germline V gives CDR1 SGHRS, CDR2 YFSETQ. V lost 0 bases and J 3 bases, leaving 9 bases between the germline ends. The CDR3 is made up of 14 amino acids. The CDR3 region has the DNA TGCGCCAGCAGCTTGGGACAGAGCTACACTGAAGCTTTCTTT. Amino acid sequence: CASSLGQSYTEAFF. The full variable domain, rest sourced from reference TRBV5-1 and TRBJ1-1, is KAGVTQTPRYLIKTRGQQVTLSCSPISGHRSVSWYQQTPGQGLQFLFEYFSETQRNKGNFPGRFSGRQFSNSRSEMNVSTLELGDSALYLCASSLGQSYTEAFFGQGTRLTVV.

The genes are TRBV18 and TRBJ2-2; the D gene is possibly TRBD2 (5 bases). This CDR3 has 14 amino acids. The germline V gene has CDR1 KGHSH and CDR2 LQKENI. Deletions cut 3 bases from V and 6 bases from J, with 11 bases between. This chain's CDR3 is CASSPGVGPGELFF. As DNA, the CDR3 is TGTGCCAGCTCACCCGGGGTCGGCCCCGGGGAGCTGTTTTTT.

The gene calls are TRBV19 and TRBJ1-5, with 9 bases identical to TRBD1. The CDR3 has 15 residues. Germline CDR1 LNHDA, CDR2 SQIVND (reference sequence). After removal of 2 bases from V and 6 bases from J, the junction contained 5 bases not matched to a gene. The DNA for the CDR3 is TGTGCCAGTAGTATAAGGGACAGGGTAGCTCAGCCCCAGCATTTT. Protein: CASSIRDRVAQPQHF. Drawing the rest from reference TRBV19 and TRBJ1-5, the complete variable domain is DGGITQSPKYLFRKEGQNVTLSCEQNLNHDAMYWYRQDPGQGLRLIYYSQIVNDFQKGDIAEGYSVSREKKESFPLTVTSAQKNPTAFYLCASSIRDRVAQPQHFGDGTRLSIL.

The V gene is TRBV19, the J gene TRBJ1-1; weak D call: TRBD1 (6 bases). The CDR3 totals 14 residues. Trimming pared 7 bases from V and 0 bases from J, leaving 12 bases between. Per the germline V gene, CDR1 is LNHDA and CDR2 is SQIVND (reference sequence). The CDR3 is CASTWGQLNTEAFF. The DNA of the CDR3 is TGTGCCAGTACCTGGGGGCAGCTGAACACTGAAGCTTTCTTT.

This rearrangement joins TRBV1 to TRBJ2-2; no DNA check was done on the table's D call, TRBD2. TRBV1 is a known pseudogene. CDR3 length equals 14 residues. CDR3 sequence reads: CTSSSGGNTGELFF. CDR3 in DNA: TGCACCAGCAGCTCCGGGGGGAACACCGGGGAGCTGTTTTTT.

This chain connects TRBV15 to TRBJ1-4; D call uncertain. This CDR3 region has 14 residues. CDR1 and CDR2 from the germline V gene are LNHNV and YYDKDF (reference sequence). The V gene lost 1 base and the J gene lost 8 bases, with 11 bases spanning the gap. CDR3 loop: CATSRAGIGEKLFF. The CDR3 DNA reads TGTGCCACCAGCAGAGCCGGGATCGGGGAAAAACTGTTTTTT. The whole variable domain, remainder taken from reference TRBV15 and TRBJ1-4, is DAMVIQNPRYQVTQFGKPVTLSCSQTLNHNVMYWYQQKSSQAPKLLFHYYDKDFNNEADTPDNFQSRRPNTSFCFLDIRSPGLGDTAMYLCATSRAGIGEKLFFGSGTQLSVL.

The chain employs TRBV5-4 and TRBJ2-1; 8 nucleotides match TRBD1. The germline gives CDR1 SGHNT, CDR2 YYREEE (reference sequence). The CDR3 length is 15 residues. V shed 0 bases and J 8 bases; nucleotides not matched to a gene: 7. In DNA, the CDR3 is TGTGCCAGCAGCTTGGCGCAGGGGGCGCGGGATGAGCAGTTCTTC. It yields the protein CASSLAQGARDEQFF.

This chain links TRBV6-1 with TRBJ2-1; 7 bases agree with TRBD1. J lost 9 bases, V lost 3 bases, and 17 bases had no gene match. Germline loops: CDR1 MNHNS, CDR2 SASEGT. The CDR3 sequence is 17 residues long. The CDR3 here is CASSDPWGTVPYGEQFF. The CDR3 DNA sequence: TGTGCCAGCAGTGACCCTTGGGGGACAGTCCCTTACGGTGAGCAGTTCTTC.

The chain combines TRBV18 with TRBJ2-5; 9 bases agree with TRBD2. The DNA end favors TRBJ2-7, so the J call may be wrong. Germline V lookup: CDR1 KGHSH, CDR2 LQKENI. This CDR3 comprises 15 residues. CDR3 sequence reads: CASSPTSGSSYEQYF. In DNA, the CDR3 is TGTGCCAGCTCACCGACTAGCGGCAGCTCCTACGAGCAGTACTTC.

This sequence joins TRBV28 and TRBJ1-1, with D uncertain. The CDR3 totals 15 residues. The germline CDR1 and CDR2 sequences are MDHEN and SYDVKM. The V end was cut by 7 bases, the J end by 5 bases, with 20 bases between. As DNA, the CDR3 is TGTGCCAGCACTCCTGAGGGCCCCGTGAGGACTGAAGCTTTCTTT. This encodes CASTPEGPVRTEAFF.

A remark on this clone: Other DNA sequences within the sample encode an identical CDR3. This chain connects TRBV6-5 to TRBJ1-2; tentative D call: TRBD1 (6 bases). Germline CDR1 is MNHEY and CDR2 is SVGAGI. V was pared by 5 bases and J by 8 bases, with 12 bases between. The CDR3 length is 12 residues. The CDR3 DNA is TGTGCCAGCAGTCGGCAGGGGTACGGCTACACCTTC. Its translation: CASSRQGYGYTF.

The chain uses TRBV4-1 and TRBJ1-1; D gene ambiguous. The V end lost 0 bases, the J end lost 1 base, and 6 bases lay between the germline ends. CDR1 is MGHRA, CDR2 YSYEKL, per germline. The CDR3 length is 14 residues. The CDR3 spells CASSQDGRNTEAFF. In DNA form, the CDR3 reads TGCGCCAGCAGCCAAGATGGGCGGAACACTGAAGCTTTCTTT.